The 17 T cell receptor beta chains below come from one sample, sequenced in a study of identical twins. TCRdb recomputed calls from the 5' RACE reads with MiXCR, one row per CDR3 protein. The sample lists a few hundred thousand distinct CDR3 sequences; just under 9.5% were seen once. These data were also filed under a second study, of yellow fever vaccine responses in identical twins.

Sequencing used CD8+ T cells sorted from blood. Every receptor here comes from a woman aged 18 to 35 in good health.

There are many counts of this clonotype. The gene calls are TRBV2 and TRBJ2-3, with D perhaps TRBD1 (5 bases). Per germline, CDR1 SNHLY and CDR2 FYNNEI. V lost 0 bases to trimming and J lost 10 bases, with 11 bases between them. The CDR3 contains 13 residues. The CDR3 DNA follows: TGTGCCAGCAGTGAAGCGCAGGGCGTGGCGCAGTATTTT. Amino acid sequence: CASSEAQGVAQYF.

For the CDR3, the DNA is TGTGCCAGCAGCTTACAAGGGGACGAGCAGTACTTC. Its translation: CASSLQGDEQYF. The chain combines TRBV7-6 with TRBJ2-7; a possible D gene is TRBD1 (5 bases). Trimming took off 2 bases at V and 5 bases at J, with 7 bases between the two ends. CDR1 is SGHVS, CDR2 FNYEAQ, per germline. The CDR3 sequence is 12 residues long.

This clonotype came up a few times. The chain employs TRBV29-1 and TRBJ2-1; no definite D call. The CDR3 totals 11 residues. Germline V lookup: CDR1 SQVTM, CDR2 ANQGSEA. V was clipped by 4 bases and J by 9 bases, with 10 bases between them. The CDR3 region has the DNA TGCAGCGTTGCTTCGGGCGGTGAGCAGTTCTTC. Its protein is CSVASGGEQFF.

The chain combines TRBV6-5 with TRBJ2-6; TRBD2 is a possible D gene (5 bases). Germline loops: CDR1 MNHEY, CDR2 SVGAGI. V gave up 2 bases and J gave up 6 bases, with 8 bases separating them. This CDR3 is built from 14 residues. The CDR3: CASSYTLAANVLTF. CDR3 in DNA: TGTGCCAGCAGTTACACCCTAGCGGCCAACGTCCTGACTTTC.

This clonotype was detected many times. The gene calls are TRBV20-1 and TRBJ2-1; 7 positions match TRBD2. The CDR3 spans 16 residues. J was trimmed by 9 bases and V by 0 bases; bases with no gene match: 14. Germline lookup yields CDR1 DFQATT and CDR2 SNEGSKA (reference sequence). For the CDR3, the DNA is TGCAGTGCTAGAGATACATTCGAGGCTAGCGGTAGTGAGCAGTTCTTC. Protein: CSARDTFEASGSEQFF.

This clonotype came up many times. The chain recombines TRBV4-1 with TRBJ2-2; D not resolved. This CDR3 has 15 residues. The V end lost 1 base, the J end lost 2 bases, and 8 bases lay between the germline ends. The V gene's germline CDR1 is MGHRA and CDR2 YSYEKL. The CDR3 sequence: CASSQVLDNTGELFF. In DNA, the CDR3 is TGCGCCAGCAGCCAAGTTTTAGACAACACCGGGGAGCTGTTTTTT.

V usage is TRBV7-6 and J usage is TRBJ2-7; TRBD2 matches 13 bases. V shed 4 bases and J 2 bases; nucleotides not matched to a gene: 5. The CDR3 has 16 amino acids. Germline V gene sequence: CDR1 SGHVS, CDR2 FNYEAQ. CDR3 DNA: TGTGCCAGCAGCTCGGGGACTAGCGGGGCTACCTACGAGCAGTACTTC. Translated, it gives CASSSGTSGATYEQYF.

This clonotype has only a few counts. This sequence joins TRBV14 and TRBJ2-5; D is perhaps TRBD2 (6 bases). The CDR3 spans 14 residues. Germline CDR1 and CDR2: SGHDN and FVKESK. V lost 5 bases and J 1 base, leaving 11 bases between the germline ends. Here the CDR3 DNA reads TGTGCCAGCAGCACCCGGACTATCCAAGAGACCCAGTACTTC. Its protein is CASSTRTIQETQYF.

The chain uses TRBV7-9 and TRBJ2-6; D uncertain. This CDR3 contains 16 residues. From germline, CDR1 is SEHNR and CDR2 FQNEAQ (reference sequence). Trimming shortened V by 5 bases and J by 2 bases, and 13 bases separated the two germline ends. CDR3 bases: TGTGCCAGCAGCCAACAACAAGGTACTGGGGCCAACGTCCTGACTTTC. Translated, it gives CASSQQQGTGANVLTF.

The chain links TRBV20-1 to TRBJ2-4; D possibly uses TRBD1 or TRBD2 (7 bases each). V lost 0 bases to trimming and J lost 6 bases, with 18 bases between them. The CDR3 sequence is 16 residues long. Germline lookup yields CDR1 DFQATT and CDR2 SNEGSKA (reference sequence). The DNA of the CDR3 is TGCAGTGCTAGAGATGGGGAGGGGGCGCTGATAAACATTCAGTACTTC. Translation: CSARDGEGALINIQYF.

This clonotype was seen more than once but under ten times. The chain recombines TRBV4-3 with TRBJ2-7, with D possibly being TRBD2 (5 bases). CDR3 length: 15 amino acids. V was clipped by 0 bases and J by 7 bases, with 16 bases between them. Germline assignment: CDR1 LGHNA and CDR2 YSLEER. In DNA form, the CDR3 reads TGCGCCAGCAGCCAAGATCTTCACAGTTCGGGGGAGCAGTACTTC. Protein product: CASSQDLHSSGEQYF.

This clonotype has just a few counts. The CDR3 sequence is CASSLKANVQYNEQFF. The CDR3 DNA is TGTGCCAGCAGTCTTAAAGCGAACGTGCAGTACAATGAGCAGTTCTTC. V usage is TRBV12-3 or TRBV12-4 and J usage is TRBJ2-1; the D is unclear. With 5 bases removed from V and 4 bases from J, the gap between germline ends came to 18 bases. The length of the CDR3 is 16 residues.

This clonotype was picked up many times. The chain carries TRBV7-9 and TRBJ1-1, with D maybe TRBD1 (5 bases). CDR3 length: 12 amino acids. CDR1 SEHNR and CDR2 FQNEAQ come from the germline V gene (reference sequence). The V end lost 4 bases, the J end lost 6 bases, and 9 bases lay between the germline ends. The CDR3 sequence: CASSSGRSEAFF. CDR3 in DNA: TGTGCCAGCAGCTCGGGACGCTCTGAAGCTTTCTTT.

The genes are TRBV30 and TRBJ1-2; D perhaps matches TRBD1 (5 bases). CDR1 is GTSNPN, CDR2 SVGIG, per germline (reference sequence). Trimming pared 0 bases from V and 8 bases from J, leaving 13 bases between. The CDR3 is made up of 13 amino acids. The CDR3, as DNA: TGTGCCTGGAGTGTACCAGGGTCAGGCGGCTACACCTTC. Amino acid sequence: CAWSVPGSGGYTF.

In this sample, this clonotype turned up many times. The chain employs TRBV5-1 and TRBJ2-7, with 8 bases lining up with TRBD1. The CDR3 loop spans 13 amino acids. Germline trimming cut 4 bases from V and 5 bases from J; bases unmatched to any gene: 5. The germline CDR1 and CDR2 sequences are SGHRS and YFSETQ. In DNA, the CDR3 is TGCGCCAGCAGCCCAGACAGGGGCCACGAGCAGTACTTC. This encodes CASSPDRGHEQYF.

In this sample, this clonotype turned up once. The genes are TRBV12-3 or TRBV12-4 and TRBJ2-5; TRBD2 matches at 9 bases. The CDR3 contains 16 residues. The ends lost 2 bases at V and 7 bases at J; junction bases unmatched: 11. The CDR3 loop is CASSLLAGIDGGTQYF. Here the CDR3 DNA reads TGTGCCAGCAGTTTACTAGCGGGGATAGACGGGGGGACCCAGTACTTC.

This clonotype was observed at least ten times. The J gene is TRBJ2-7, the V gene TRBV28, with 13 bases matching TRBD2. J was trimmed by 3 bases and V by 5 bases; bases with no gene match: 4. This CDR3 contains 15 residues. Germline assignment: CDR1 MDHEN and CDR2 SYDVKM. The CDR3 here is CASSLLAGGLYEQYF. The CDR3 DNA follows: TGTGCCAGCAGTCTACTAGCGGGAGGGCTCTACGAGCAGTACTTC.